The rows below give T cell receptor beta chains drawn from one sample of a study of blood T cell repertoires in COVID-19. The data were produced by immunoSEQ multiplex PCR, yet TCRdb's version contains in-frame clones alone and is incomplete. This table has roughly 95,000 clones, about 81% appearing once. Specimen: peripheral blood. The receptor set was obtained from a man older than 75 with acute or convalescent COVID-19. Both conserved end residues are part of each CDR3. Each record gives: V gene, J gene, D gene, clone size, CDR3 DNA, CDR3 protein. D genes are given only for firm matches. The size field is filled for only some rows; it gives once, few, many or a size class.

TRBV4-3	TRBJ1-1	-	once	TGCGCCAGCAGCCCGGAGCCTCATCGGGACACTGAAGCTTTCTTT	CASSPEPHRDTEAFF
TRBV18	TRBJ2-5	-	many	TGTGCCAGCTCACCCCAGGCAAATCAAGAGACCCAGTACTTC	CASSPQANQETQYF
TRBV19	TRBJ1-6	TRBD1	-	TGTGCCAGTAGTACAGGGGGTGGGAATTCACCCCTCCACTTT	CASSTGGGNSPLHF
TRBV18	TRBJ2-7	TRBD1	once	TGTGCCAGCTCACCAGGTGGGACAGGGGACGAGCAGTACTTC	CASSPGGTGDEQYF
TRBV3-1/TRBV3-2	TRBJ2-1	-	-	TGTGCCAGCAGCCAAGAAGGCCAGGGCAGATTGTTCTTC	CASSQEGQGRLFF
TRBV18	TRBJ2-6	TRBD1	-	TGTGCCAGCTCACCCGGGACAGGAAAAGGTGGGGCCAACGTCCTGACTTTC	CASSPGTGKGGANVLTF
TRBV7-8	TRBJ2-4	-	-	TGTGCCAGCAGCTTAGAGGGGGGGCGAGAAAACATTCAGTACTTC	CASSLEGGRENIQYF
TRBV5-8	TRBJ2-4	TRBD1	-	TGTGCCAGCAGCTTGCCGTCCGGGACAGGGGATGGCATTCAGTACTTC	CASSLPSGTGDGIQYF
TRBV5-4	TRBJ1-2	TRBD1	-	TGTGCCAGCAGCCCGGGACAGGGGGCGAATCCTCATGGCTACACCTTC	CASSPGQGANPHGYTF
TRBV28	TRBJ1-5	TRBD1	-	TGTGCCAGCAGTCCGCCCGGACAGGGTAGCAATCAGCCCCAGCATTTT	CASSPPGQGSNQPQHF